A single T cell receptor beta chain is shown here with its context. Its antigen is as yet unknown. Profiled with immunoSEQ multiplex PCR; TCRdb holds only in-frame clones, not every one. Among around 21,000 clones, about two thirds were seen once, and the ten largest hold approximately 10%. Germline CDR1 is SGHNT and CDR2 is YYREEE (reference sequence). The V gene lost 0 bases and the J gene lost 1 base, with 10 bases spanning the gap. The CDR3 has 15 amino acids. These data belong to a study of vaccination effects on CD4 cells after COVID-19. The ViraFEST assay expanded antigen-specific CD4+ T cells with viral peptide pools before sequencing. The culture ran for approximately 10 days, and then CD4+ T cells were isolated. Nucleocapsid antibodies stayed negative before and after vaccination, showing no earlier SARS-CoV-2 infection. They grew a few million PBMC in each well, adding about 9.5 IU/ml IL-2 and around 10 ug/ml peptides. The authors exchanged half the medium for IL-2 medium on days 3 and 7.

This TCR came from a human donor who received a COVID-19 vaccine. The chain recombines TRBV5-4 with TRBJ1-1; D gene ambiguous. Sequenced material: CD4+ T cells from PBMCs cultured with HCoV-NL63 spike peptides, taken before COVID-19 vaccination. The CDR3 here is CASSLGGGSNTEAFF. The DNA for the CDR3 is TGTGCCAGCAGCTTGGGGGGAGGGTCGAACACTGAAGCTTTCTTT. Looking up the rest from reference TRBV5-4 and TRBJ1-1 gives the full variable domain: ETGVTQSPTHLIKTRGQQVTLRCSSQSGHNTVSWYQQALGQGPQFIFQYYREEENGRGNFPPRFSGLQFPNYSSELNVNALELDDSALYLCASSLGGGSNTEAFFGQGTRLTVV.